The T cell receptor (beta chain) described here comes from a study of cytotoxic CD8 clonotypes in ibrutinib-treated CLL (dated by TCRdb to the early 2020s). Some background on the complete study: The cohort was composed of 11 relapsed/refractory and about 15 treatment-naive patients; IGHV unmutated status was identified in about 17 patients. Cryopreserved peripheral blood mononuclear cells were collected before treatment, at response, and at either disease progression or sustained remission. Longitudinal samples were available for about 30% of the roughly 90 trial participants. Samples averaged roughly 260,000 productive templates and 80,000 to 100,000 productive rearrangements. Partial responses were observed in about 25 patients and complete responses in 2; after a median follow-up of around 68 months, remission was maintained in roughly 14 patients and progression was observed in approximately 12. Patients were still on ibrutinib when every remission and progressive disease sample was collected. Response samples were taken after a median of approximately eleven months on treatment, ranging from 6 to 36 months.

The CDR3 covers 14 residues, taking in both the cysteine and the phenylalanine. Only the CDR3 portion is preserved as DNA: 42 bases, with reading frame beginning at the first base. V is clipped by 3 bases and J by 2 bases, and the sequence between their germline boundaries is 10 bases long. CDR1 and CDR2, looked up from the germline V gene, are SGHTA and FQGNSA. This specimen's time point label, interpreted: progressive disease on ibrutinib. For TCR beta library preparation, roughly 2 micrograms of genomic DNA was extracted from cryopreserved PBMCs. Longitudinal blood samples from CLL patients on ibrutinib monotherapy were analyzed using high-throughput TCR beta sequencing. The patients took part in an open-label, single-center phase 2 trial of ibrutinib monotherapy. On a MiSeq, deep resolution sequencing aimed for a depth between 1 in 1 million and 1 in 200,000 T cells, with each clonotype covered around 9.2x on average. The immunoSEQ hsTCRB Kit was used to generate the TCR beta libraries. As for how the authors treated the data: Data were analyzed with ImmunoSEQ Data Assistant and ImmunoSEQ Analyzer, with V, D and J genes assigned per IMGT definitions. Clonality, with values ranging from 0 to 1, was calculated as one minus the normalized Shannon entropy of productive rearrangement frequencies. Public clonotype analysis was restricted to overrepresented clonotypes comprising at least 0.05% of each patient's repertoire. About a dozen repertoires from age-matched healthy donors, obtained from immuneACCESS, served as clonality controls. As stored in TCRdb, this immuneACCESS dataset retains in-frame rearrangements with V and J assigned. A fraction of the clones does not appear; measured against another copy, unresolved V genes explain less than half of the discrepancy, and the remainder lacks a known reason. The V and J calls and the clone size are those of that table, but D and trimming were determined from the DNA. This sample gives 160,000 or so clones in total; roughly 88% of them show up just once. Together, the top ten hold around 3.1% of the sample.

What the study reported, not specific to this receptor: Public clonotypes were found to be uncommon and were observed to contract or remain stable during treatment; the increase in clonality was shown to reflect expansion of private clonotypes at ibrutinib response. At baseline, clonality was higher than in age-matched healthy donors and showed a strong correlation with circulating CD8+ T-cell counts. Sustained-remission and progressing patients did not have matched sampling times, and lymph node repertoires were not examined. At ibrutinib response clonality went up, during sustained remission it held steady, and at progression it dropped back toward baseline.

As for this clone: Its antigen is unknown. Base quality data are lacking; no much larger clone is found one base away.

This sequence uses TRBV7-2 and TRBJ2-5; the D gene is possibly TRBD1 or TRBD2, with 6 bases matching each. The sequencing used PBMCs, collected at disease progression, from a patient treated with ibrutinib. The sequence was obtained from a human donor with chronic lymphocytic leukemia. The CDR3 reads CASSFRGTQETQYF. The DNA is as follows: TGTGCCAGCAGCTTTAGGGGGACTCAAGAGACCCAGTACTTC.